This T cell receptor beta chain was profiled in a study of blood T cell repertoires in COVID-19. Study-wide background: Specimens from acute and convalescent COVID-19 originated in the United States, Italy and Spain. From T cells, B-cell-depleted T cells, or PBMCs came the material, which was cDNA or gDNA.

The V and J ends lost 5 bases and 7 bases, in that order; junction bases with no gene match: 4. The CDR3 runs 12 residues. Per the germline V gene, CDR1 is LNHDA and CDR2 is SQIVND (reference sequence). The table lists this clone with a few counts. Recruited during active infection, patients (from Seattle) were subsequently followed longitudinally. Here immunoSEQ multiplex PCR was the method, and the copy in TCRdb shows in-frame clones only, minus some. The sample lists about 230,000 clones; more than 75% were seen once. V is TRBV19 and J is TRBJ1-1, with TRBD1 matching 7 bases. The sequence was collected from a man aged 45-65 years with COVID-19, enrolled during active disease. Specimen: peripheral blood. CDR3 nucleotides: TGTGCCAGTAGTCCTAGACAGGGTGAAGCTTTCTTT. Residues: CASSPRQGEAFF.